The source of this TCR beta chain is a study of CD8 T cells in ankylosing spondylitis (dated by TCRdb to the late 2010s). Study-level background: The study set out to find disease-linked TCR variants by profiling T cell receptor beta repertoires in ankylosing spondylitis patients and healthy donors. The full study cohort was made up of over 20 ankylosing spondylitis patients and 108 healthy donors. Peripheral blood was sampled, and synovial fluid was also collected from ankylosing spondylitis patients.

TCRdb records Illumina HiSeq 2500 as the sequencer. Quantitative 5'-RACE with molecular barcodes was the method used to prepare the TCR beta libraries. Concerning the study's data processing: Disease-linked TCR variants were identified with a new computational method built on a probabilistic model of VDJ rearrangement. Using fastp at Q25 and MiXCR, TCRdb reprocessed the public reads and kept productive beta chains. Every distinct CDR3 protein forms one entry, paired with its most common genes and DNA. The V and J calls, along with clone size, are taken from TCRdb and not from the paper's own processing. This sample gives 130,000 or so distinct CDR3 sequences in total; 11% of them show up just once. In total, the top ten clones hold 3.5% to 5% of the sample. This clonotype appeared many times. The antigen it recognizes is unknown. The input lacks base qualities; no much larger clone sits a single base away.

The CDR3 runs 14 residues from the cysteine to the phenylalanine. The entry retains the CDR3 DNA only, 42 bases that are in frame from base 1. The trim is 3 bases for V and 2 bases for J, with a gap of 7 bases between the germline ends. The germline V gene (reference sequence) specifies LNHDA as CDR1 and SQIVND as CDR2. Study-wide conclusions, independent of this receptor: In peripheral blood, the disease-linked clones were found at relatively low frequencies and had a CD8+ phenotype. A TCR beta motif made up of fewer than 10 highly homologous amino acid variants appeared to be characteristic of blood from ankylosing spondylitis patients. The disease-linked clones were reported to be significantly enriched in matched synovial fluid samples from ankylosing spondylitis patients. Some motif variants were previously reported in synovial fluid and blood of reactive arthritis patients, suggesting common disease-initiation mechanisms.

The origin of this receptor is a female donor with ankylosing spondylitis or in good health (not recorded which). The sample consisted of blood, either unsorted or a sorted T cell fraction (not recorded which). The rearranged chain carries TRBV19 and TRBJ2-2, with an unclear D gene assignment. The CDR3 sequence is CASSMSGNTGELFF. The DNA sequence is as follows: TGTGCCAGTAGTATGAGTGGAAACACCGGGGAGCTGTTTTTT.